This TCR beta chain originates from a study of breast tumors, draining lymph nodes, adjacent tissues. The lymph nodes were axillary draining lymph nodes from breast cancer patients. J gave up 7 bases and V 8 bases, and 16 bases lay outside the gene matches. The CDR3 has 15 amino acids. Germline V gene data show CDR1 as LNHDA and CDR2 as SQIVND (reference sequence). This clonotype was detected a few times. Antigen: not known. One entry per CDR3 protein, called by TCRdb with MiXCR from the multiplex PCR reads. Seen here are approximately 180,000 distinct CDR3 sequences, approximately 33% observed once, and the top ten hold about 4.1%. The study's findings and limits: Tumors had less TCR diversity than lymph nodes, more than nontumor tissue. Luminal-like breast cancer showed significantly higher tumor–nontumor repertoire similarity than basal-like. That most tumor T cells come from lymph nodes remained unproven.

The rearrangement joins TRBV19 to TRBJ1-1; TRBD1 agrees at 7 bases. The specimen sequenced was axillary lymph node tissue. The clonotype comes from a female donor with breast cancer. Some clones in this sample may be carry-over from other donors' samples. The CDR3 loop is CASLDRVLQGGEAFF. The DNA for the CDR3 is TGTGCCAGTCTAGACAGGGTACTACAAGGGGGTGAAGCTTTCTTT. The full variable domain, its missing parts supplied by reference TRBV19 and TRBJ1-1, is DGGITQSPKYLFRKEGQNVTLSCEQNLNHDAMYWYRQDPGQGLRLIYYSQIVNDFQKGDIAEGYSVSREKKESFPLTVTSAQKNPTAFYLCASLDRVLQGGEAFFGQGTRLTVV.